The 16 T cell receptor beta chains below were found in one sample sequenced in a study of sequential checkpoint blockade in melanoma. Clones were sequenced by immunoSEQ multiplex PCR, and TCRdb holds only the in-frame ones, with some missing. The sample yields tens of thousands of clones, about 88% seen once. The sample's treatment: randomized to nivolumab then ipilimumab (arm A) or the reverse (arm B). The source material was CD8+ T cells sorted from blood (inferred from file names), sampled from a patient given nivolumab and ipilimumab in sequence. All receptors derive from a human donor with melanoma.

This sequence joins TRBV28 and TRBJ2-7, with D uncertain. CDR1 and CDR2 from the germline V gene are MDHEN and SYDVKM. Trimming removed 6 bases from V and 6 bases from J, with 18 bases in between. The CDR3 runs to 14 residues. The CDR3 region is CASRTLSLGPEQYF. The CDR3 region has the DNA TGTGCCAGCAGGACCCTTAGTTTGGGCCCCGAGCAGTACTTC.

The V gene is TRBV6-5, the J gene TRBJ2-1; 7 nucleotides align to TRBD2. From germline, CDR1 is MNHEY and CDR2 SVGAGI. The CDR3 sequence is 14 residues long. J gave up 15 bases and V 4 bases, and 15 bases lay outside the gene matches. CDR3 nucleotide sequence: TGTGCCAGCAGTTTCACCGAACTAGCGCGGAACCTGTTCTTC. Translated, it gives CASSFTELARNLFF.

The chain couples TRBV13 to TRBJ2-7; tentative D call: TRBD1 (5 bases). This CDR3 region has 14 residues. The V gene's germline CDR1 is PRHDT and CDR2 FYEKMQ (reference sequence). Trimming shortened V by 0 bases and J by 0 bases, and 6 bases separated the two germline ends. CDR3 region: CASSLGQVSYEQYF. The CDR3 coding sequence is TGTGCCAGCAGCTTAGGACAGGTCTCCTACGAGCAGTACTTC.

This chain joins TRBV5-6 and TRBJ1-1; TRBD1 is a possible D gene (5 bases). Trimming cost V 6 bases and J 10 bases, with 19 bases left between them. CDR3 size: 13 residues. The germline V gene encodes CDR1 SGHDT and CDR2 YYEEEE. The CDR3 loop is CASTLVGVYGAFF. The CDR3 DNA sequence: TGTGCCAGCACCCTAGTAGGGGTATATGGAGCTTTCTTT. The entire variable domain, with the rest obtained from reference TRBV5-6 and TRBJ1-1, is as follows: DAGVTQSPTHLIKTRGQQVTLRCSPKSGHDTVSWYQQALGQGPQFIFQYYEEEERQRGNFPDRFSGHQFPNYSSELNVNALLLGDSALYLCASTLVGVYGAFFGQGTRLTVV.

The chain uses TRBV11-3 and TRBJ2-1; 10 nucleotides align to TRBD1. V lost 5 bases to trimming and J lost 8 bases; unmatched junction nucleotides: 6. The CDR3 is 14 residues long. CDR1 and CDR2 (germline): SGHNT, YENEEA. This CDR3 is CASSGTGEVDEQFF. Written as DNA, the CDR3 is TGTGCCAGCAGCGGGACAGGGGAGGTGGATGAGCAGTTCTTC.

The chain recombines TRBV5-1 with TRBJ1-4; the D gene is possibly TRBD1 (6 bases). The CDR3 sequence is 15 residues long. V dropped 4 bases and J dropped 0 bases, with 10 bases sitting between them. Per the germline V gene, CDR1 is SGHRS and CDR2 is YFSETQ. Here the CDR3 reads CASSPGHATNEKLFF. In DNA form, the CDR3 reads TGCGCCAGCAGCCCGGGACATGCAACTAATGAAAAACTGTTTTTT.

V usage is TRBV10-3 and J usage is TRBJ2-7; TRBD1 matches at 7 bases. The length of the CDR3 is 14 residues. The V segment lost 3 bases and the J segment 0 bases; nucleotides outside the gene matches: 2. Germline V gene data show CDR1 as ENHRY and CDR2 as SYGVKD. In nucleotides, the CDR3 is TGTGCCATCAGTGAATGGGACAGCTCCTACGAGCAGTACTTC. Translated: CAISEWDSSYEQYF.

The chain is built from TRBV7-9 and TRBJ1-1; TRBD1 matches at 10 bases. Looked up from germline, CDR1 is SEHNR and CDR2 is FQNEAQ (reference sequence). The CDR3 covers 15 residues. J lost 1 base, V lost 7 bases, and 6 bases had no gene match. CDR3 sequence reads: CASTPRTGGNTEAFF. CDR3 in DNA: TGTGCCAGCACCCCTCGGACAGGGGGGAACACTGAAGCTTTCTTT. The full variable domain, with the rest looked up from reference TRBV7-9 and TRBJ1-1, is DTGVSQNPRHKITKRGQNVTFRCDPISEHNRLYWYRQTLGQGPEFLTYFQNEAQLEKSRLLSDRFSAERPKGSFSTLEIQRTEQGDSAMYLCASTPRTGGNTEAFFGQGTRLTVV.

Written as DNA, the CDR3 is TGCGCCAGCAGCCAAGACTCGGGACTAGCGGAAGAGACCCAGTACTTC. Translated, it gives CASSQDSGLAEETQYF. The chain has TRBV4-3 and TRBJ2-5, with 11 bases matching TRBD2. From germline, CDR1 is LGHNA and CDR2 YSLEER. The CDR3 length is 16 residues. With 0 bases clipped from V and 3 bases from J, the junction kept 3 bases outside the gene matches.

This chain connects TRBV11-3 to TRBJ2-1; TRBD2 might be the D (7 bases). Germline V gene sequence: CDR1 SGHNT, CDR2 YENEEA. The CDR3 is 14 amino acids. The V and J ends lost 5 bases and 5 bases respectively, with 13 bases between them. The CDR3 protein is CASSEGGGDNEQFF. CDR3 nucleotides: TGTGCCAGCAGCGAAGGGGGAGGGGACAATGAGCAGTTCTTC.

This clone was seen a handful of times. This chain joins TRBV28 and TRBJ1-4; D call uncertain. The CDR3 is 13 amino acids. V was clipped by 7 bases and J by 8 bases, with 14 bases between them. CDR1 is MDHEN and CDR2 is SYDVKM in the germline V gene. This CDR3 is CASNPGDSEKLFF. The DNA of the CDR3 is TGTGCCAGCAACCCAGGCGATTCAGAAAAACTGTTTTTT.

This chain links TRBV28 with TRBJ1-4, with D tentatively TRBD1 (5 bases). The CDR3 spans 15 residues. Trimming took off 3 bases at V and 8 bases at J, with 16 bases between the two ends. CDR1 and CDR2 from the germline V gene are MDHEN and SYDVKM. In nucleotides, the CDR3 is TGTGCCAGCAGTTTCGGCTGGGGCGTCCAGGAAAAACTGTTTTTT. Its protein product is CASSFGWGVQEKLFF.

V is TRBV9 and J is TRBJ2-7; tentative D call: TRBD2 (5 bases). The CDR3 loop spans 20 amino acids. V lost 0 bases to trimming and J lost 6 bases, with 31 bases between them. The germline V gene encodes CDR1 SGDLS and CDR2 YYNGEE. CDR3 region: CASSVVPRRERRPVPGEQYV. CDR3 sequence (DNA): TGTGCCAGCAGCGTAGTCCCCCGAAGGGAGAGAAGGCCGGTGCCCGGCGAGCAGTACGTC.

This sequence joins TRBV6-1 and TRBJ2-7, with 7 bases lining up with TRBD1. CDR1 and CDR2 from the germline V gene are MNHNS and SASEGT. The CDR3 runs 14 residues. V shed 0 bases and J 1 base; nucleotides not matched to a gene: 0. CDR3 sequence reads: CASSEAGQSYEQYF. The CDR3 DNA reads TGTGCCAGCAGTGAAGCGGGACAGTCCTACGAGCAGTACTTC.

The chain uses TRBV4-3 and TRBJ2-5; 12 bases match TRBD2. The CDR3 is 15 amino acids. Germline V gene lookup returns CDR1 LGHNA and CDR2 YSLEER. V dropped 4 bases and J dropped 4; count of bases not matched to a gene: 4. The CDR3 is CASSPQGLAGETQYF. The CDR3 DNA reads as TGCGCCAGCAGCCCCCAGGGACTAGCGGGAGAGACCCAGTACTTC.

CDR3 residues: CASSYGGAQETQYF. The DNA for the CDR3 is TGCGCCAGCAGCTACGGGGGGGCCCAAGAGACCCAGTACTTC. The chain recombines TRBV5-1 with TRBJ2-5; 8 nucleotides line up with TRBD2. Germline-derived CDR1 and CDR2 are SGHRS and YFSETQ. After removal of 3 bases from V and 1 base from J, the junction contained 2 bases not matched to a gene. The CDR3 totals 14 residues.